The next 12 T cell receptor beta chains were all read from a single sample in a study of blood T cell repertoires in COVID-19. This table comes from immunoSEQ multiplex PCR, and its TCRdb copy is limited to in-frame clones, with some not included. This sample has under 200,000 clones, with 90% found just once. Material for sequencing was peripheral blood. These receptors all stem from a middle-aged man with acute or convalescent COVID-19.

The chain is built from TRBV11-2 and TRBJ2-7, with TRBD2 matching 13 bases. This CDR3 is 15 amino acids long. The germline V gene encodes CDR1 SGHAT and CDR2 FQNNGV. The junction had 5 bases not matched to a gene; V was cut back by 5 bases and J by 4 bases. The CDR3 protein is CASSQQTSGRYEQYF. CDR3 coding DNA: TGTGCCAGCAGCCAACAGACTAGCGGGAGGTACGAGCAGTACTTC.

The chain is built from TRBV6-1 and TRBJ2-1, with 10 bases matching TRBD2. The ends lost 4 bases at V and 2 bases at J; junction bases unmatched: 2. CDR3 length: 15 residues. From germline, CDR1 is MNHNS and CDR2 SASEGT. In DNA form, the CDR3 reads TGTGCCAGCAGTGGAGCGGGGGGGCCCTACAATGAGCAGTTCTTC. As protein: CASSGAGGPYNEQFF.

The chain couples TRBV27 to TRBJ1-2; D is unclear. The CDR3 is made up of 13 amino acids. V was clipped by 0 bases and J by 8 bases, with 10 bases between them. Germline CDR1 MNHEY, CDR2 SMNVEV (reference sequence). The CDR3 bases are TGTGCCAGCAGTTTATCAAGTTCCAGAGGCTACACCTTC. Its translation is CASSLSSSRGYTF.

The rearrangement uses TRBV11-3 and TRBJ2-1; unclear D gene. Trimming left V 3 bases short and J 5 bases short, with 8 bases between. The length of the CDR3 is 13 residues. Looked up from germline, CDR1 is SGHNT and CDR2 is YENEEA. The CDR3 coding sequence is TGTGCCAGCAGCTTCAACAGCAACAATGAGCAGTTCTTC. This sequence encodes CASSFNSNNEQFF.

The V and J genes are TRBV5-1 and TRBJ1-4, with D possibly being TRBD1 (5 bases). V was trimmed by 3 bases and J by 0 bases, leaving 6 bases between them. The V gene's germline CDR1 is SGHRS and CDR2 YFSETQ. The CDR3 is made up of 14 amino acids. The CDR3 bases are TGCGCCAGCAGCTCGACAGCAACTAATGAAAAACTGTTTTTT. This gives the protein CASSSTATNEKLFF.

The gene calls are TRBV25-1 and TRBJ2-1; 8 bases line up with TRBD1. Per germline, CDR1 MGHDK and CDR2 SYGVNS. The trim removed 7 bases at V and 6 bases at J, leaving 5 bases unmatched. This CDR3 contains 13 residues. The CDR3 loop is CASTGQGTNEQFF. CDR3 sequence (DNA): TGTGCCAGCACCGGACAGGGTACCAATGAGCAGTTCTTC.

The chain joins TRBV29-1 to TRBJ1-2; TRBD1 aligns across 8 bases. The CDR3 extends over 16 amino acids. Germline CDR1 reads SQVTM; CDR2 reads ANQGSEA. The V segment lost 5 bases and the J segment 4 bases; nucleotides outside the gene matches: 15. The CDR3 sequence: CSVKGQVIEGLYGYTF. For the CDR3, the DNA is TGCAGCGTTAAGGGACAGGTGATAGAGGGTCTCTATGGCTACACCTTC.

V gene TRBV4-1 combines with J gene TRBJ1-4; 8 positions match TRBD1. This CDR3 is built from 14 residues. Germline V gene data show CDR1 as MGHRA and CDR2 as YSYEKL. Trimming at V came to 4 bases and at J to 5 bases, leaving 3 bases not matched to a gene. The CDR3: CASSRDRSNEKLFF. The CDR3 bases are TGCGCCAGCAGCCGGGACAGGTCAAATGAAAAACTGTTTTTT.

This clone was seen a handful of times. The chain links TRBV3-1 (or the pseudogene TRBV3-2) to TRBJ1-4, with D unclear. CDR3 size: 15 residues. Between the trimmed V and J ends, which lost 0 bases and 10 bases, there was a span of 15 bases. Germline V gene sequence: CDR1 LGHDT, CDR2 YNNKEL (reference sequence). CDR3 protein: CASSQDLSGAGKLFF. The DNA for the CDR3 is TGTGCCAGCAGCCAAGATCTATCGGGAGCGGGAAAACTGTTTTTT.

The rearrangement links TRBV6-5 to TRBJ2-1; 7 bases fit TRBD2. This CDR3 has 15 residues. The V gene's germline CDR1 is MNHEY and CDR2 SVGAGI. With V trimmed by 6 bases and J by 6 bases, 11 bases remained unmatched. The CDR3, as DNA: TGTGCCAGCAGCGATACTAGCGACCTATCCAATGAGCAGTTCTTC. Translating gives CASSDTSDLSNEQFF.

This chain links TRBV29-1 with TRBJ1-6, with D tentatively TRBD1 (5 bases). The CDR3 length is 14 residues. Trimming left V 4 bases short and J 7 bases short, with 14 bases between. Germline lookup yields CDR1 SQVTM and CDR2 ANQGSEA. In nucleotides, the CDR3 is TGCAGCGTTGCCGTGACAGACAAGAATTCACCCCTCCACTTT. Protein product: CSVAVTDKNSPLHF.

The chain joins TRBV7-6 to TRBJ1-6, with 7 bases fitting TRBD1. The CDR3 runs to 18 residues. With V trimmed by 0 bases and J by 0 bases, 5 bases remained unmatched. Germline CDR1 reads SGHVS; CDR2 reads FNYEAQ. The CDR3 coding sequence is TGTGCCAGCAGCTTAGCGATGACAGGGCGCTCCTATAATTCACCCCTCCACTTT. This gives the protein CASSLAMTGRSYNSPLHF.